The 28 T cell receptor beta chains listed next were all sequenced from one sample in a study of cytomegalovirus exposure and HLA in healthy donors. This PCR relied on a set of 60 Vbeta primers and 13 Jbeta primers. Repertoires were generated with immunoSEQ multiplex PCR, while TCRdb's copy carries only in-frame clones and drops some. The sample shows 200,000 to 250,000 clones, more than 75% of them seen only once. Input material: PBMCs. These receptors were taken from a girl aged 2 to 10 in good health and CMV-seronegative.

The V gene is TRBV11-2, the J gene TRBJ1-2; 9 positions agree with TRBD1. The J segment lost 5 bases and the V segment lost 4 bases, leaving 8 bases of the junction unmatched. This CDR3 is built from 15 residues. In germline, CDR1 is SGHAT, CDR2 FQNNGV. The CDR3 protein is CASSSIPGTGYGYTF. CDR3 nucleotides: TGTGCCAGCAGCTCAATCCCCGGGACAGGGTATGGCTACACCTTC.

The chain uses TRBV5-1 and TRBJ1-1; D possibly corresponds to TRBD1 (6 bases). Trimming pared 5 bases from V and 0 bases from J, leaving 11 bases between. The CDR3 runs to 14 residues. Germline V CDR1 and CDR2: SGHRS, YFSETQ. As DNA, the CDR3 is TGCGCCAGCAGTGGCCAGGGGATGAACACTGAAGCTTTCTTT. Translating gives CASSGQGMNTEAFF.

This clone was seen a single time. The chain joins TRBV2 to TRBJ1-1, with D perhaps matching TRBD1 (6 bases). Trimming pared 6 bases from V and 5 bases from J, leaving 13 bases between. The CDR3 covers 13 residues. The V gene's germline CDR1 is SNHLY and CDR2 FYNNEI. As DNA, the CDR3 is TGTGCCAGCAGGGTCAGGGGTGGTACTGAAGCTTTCTTT. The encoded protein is CASRVRGGTEAFF.

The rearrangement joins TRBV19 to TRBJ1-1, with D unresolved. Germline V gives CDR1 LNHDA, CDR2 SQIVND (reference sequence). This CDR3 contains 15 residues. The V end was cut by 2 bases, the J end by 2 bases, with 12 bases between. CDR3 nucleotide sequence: TGTGCCAGTAGTATAATCGGCAGGTTTAACACTGAAGCTTTCTTT. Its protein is CASSIIGRFNTEAFF.

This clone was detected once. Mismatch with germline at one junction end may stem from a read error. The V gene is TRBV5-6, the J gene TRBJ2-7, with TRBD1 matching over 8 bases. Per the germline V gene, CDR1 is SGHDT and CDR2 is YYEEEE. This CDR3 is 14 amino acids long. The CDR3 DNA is TGTGCCGGCAGCTTTGGGACAGGCTCCTACGAGCAGTACTTC. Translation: CAGSFGTGSYEQYF.

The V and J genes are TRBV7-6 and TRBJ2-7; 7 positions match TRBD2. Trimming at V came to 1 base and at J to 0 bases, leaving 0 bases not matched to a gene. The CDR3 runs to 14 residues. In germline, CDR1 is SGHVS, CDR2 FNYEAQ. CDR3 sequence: CASSLGTSSYEQYF. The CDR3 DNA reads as TGTGCCAGCAGCTTAGGGACTAGCTCCTACGAGCAGTACTTC.

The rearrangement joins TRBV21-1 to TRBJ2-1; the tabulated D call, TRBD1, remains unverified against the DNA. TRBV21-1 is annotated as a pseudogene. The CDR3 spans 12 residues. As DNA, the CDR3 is TGTGCCAGCAGCAAGGGGGCTCGGGAGCAGTTCTTC. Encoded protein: CASSKGAREQFF.

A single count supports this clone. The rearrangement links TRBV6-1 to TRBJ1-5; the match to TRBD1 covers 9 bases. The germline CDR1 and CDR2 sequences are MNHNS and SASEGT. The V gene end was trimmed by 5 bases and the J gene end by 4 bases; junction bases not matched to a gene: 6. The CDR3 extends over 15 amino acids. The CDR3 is CASSIRDRVNQPQHF. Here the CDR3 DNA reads TGTGCCAGCAGTATCCGGGACAGGGTAAATCAGCCCCAGCATTTT.

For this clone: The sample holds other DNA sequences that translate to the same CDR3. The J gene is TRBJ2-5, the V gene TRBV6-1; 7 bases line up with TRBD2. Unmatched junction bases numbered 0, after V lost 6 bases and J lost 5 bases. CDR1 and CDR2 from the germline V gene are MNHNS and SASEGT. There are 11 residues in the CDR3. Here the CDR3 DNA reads TGTGCCAGCAGGGGGGGGGAGACCCAGTACTTC. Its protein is CASRGGETQYF.

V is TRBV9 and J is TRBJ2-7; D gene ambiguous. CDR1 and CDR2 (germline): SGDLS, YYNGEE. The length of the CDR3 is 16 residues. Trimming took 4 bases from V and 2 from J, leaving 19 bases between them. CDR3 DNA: TGTGCCAGCAGCCCCGAAGGCAGGCCTTTTCCCTACGAGCAGTACTTC. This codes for CASSPEGRPFPYEQYF.

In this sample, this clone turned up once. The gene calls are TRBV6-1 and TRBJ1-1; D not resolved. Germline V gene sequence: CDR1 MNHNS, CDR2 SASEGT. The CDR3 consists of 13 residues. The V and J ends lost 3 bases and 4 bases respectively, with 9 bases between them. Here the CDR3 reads CASSEGGPTEAFF. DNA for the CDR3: TGTGCCAGCAGTGAGGGTGGGCCCACTGAAGCTTTCTTT.

The CDR3 sequence: CASSISYGLAGVDEQFF. The CDR3 DNA reads TGTGCCAGTAGTATTAGTTATGGGCTAGCGGGAGTCGATGAGCAGTTCTTC. The J gene is TRBJ2-1, the V gene TRBV19; 10 nucleotides agree with TRBD2. V shed 3 bases, J shed 8 bases, and the junction held 13 bases outside the gene matches. The CDR3 loop spans 17 amino acids. Germline V gene sequence: CDR1 LNHDA, CDR2 SQIVND (reference sequence).

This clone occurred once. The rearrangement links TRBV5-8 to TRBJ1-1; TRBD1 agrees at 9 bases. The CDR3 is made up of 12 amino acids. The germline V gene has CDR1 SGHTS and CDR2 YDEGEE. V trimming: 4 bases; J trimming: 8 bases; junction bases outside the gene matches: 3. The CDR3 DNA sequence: TGTGCCAGCAGCGTGGGGACAGGGGAAGCTTTCTTT. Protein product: CASSVGTGEAFF.

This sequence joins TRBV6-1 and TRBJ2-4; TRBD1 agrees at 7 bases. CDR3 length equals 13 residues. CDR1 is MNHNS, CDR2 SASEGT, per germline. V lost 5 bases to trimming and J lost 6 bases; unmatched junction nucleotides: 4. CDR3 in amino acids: CASSNRDRNIQYF. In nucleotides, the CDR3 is TGTGCCAGCAGTAATAGGGACAGAAACATTCAGTACTTC.

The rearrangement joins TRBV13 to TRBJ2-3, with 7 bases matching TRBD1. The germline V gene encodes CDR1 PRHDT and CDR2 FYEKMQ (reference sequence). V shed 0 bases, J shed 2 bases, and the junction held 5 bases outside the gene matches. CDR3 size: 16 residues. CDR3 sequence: CASSLGGQGVTDTQYF. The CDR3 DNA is TGTGCCAGCAGCTTAGGTGGGCAGGGGGTCACAGATACGCAGTATTTT.

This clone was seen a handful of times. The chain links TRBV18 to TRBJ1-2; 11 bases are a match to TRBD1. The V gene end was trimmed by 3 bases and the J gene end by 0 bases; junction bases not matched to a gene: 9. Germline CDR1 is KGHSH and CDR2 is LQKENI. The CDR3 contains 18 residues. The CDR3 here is CASSPTPGQGEANYGYTF. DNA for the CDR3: TGTGCCAGCTCACCGACTCCGGGACAGGGGGAAGCTAACTATGGCTACACCTTC.

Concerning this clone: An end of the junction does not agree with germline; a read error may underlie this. The DNA of the CDR3 is TGCGTAAGTTTCGGGTTGGTAAAGACTGAAGCTTTCTTT. It translates to CVSFGLVKTEAFF. The gene calls are TRBV27 and TRBJ1-1; the D is unclear. Germline V gene data show CDR1 as MNHEY and CDR2 as SMNVEV (reference sequence). The CDR3 extends over 13 amino acids.

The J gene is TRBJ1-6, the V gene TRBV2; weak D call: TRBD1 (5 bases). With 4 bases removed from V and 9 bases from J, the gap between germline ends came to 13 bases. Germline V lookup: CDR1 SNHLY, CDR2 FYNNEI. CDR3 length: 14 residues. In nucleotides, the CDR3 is TGTGCCAGCAGTGGGTGGCAGGGTAGTTCACCCCTCCACTTT. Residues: CASSGWQGSSPLHF.

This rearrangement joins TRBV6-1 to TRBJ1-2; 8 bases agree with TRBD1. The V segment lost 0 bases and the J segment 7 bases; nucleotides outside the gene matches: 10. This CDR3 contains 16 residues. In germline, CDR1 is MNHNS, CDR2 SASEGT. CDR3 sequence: CASSEAGARTGFGYTF. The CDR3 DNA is TGTGCCAGCAGTGAAGCGGGAGCCAGGACAGGGTTTGGCTACACCTTC.

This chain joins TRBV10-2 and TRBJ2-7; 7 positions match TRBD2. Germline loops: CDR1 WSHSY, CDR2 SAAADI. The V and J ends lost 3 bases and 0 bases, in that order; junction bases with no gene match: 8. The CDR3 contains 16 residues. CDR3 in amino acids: CASSDDSGFLSYEQYF. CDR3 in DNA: TGCGCCAGCAGTGATGATAGCGGGTTCCTCTCCTACGAGCAGTACTTC.

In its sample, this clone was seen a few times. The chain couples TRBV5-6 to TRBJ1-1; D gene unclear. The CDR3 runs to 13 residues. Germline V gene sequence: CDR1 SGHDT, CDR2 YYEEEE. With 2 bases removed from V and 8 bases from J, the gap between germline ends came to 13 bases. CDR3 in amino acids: CASSFRPSGEAFF. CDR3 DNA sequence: TGTGCCAGCAGCTTCCGGCCATCGGGGGAAGCTTTCTTT.

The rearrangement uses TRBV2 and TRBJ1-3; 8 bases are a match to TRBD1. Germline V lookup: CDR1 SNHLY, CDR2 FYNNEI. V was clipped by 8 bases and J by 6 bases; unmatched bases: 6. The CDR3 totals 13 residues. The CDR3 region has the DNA TGTGCCAGCCGCCTACAGGGGGAAAACACCATATATTTT. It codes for CASRLQGENTIYF.

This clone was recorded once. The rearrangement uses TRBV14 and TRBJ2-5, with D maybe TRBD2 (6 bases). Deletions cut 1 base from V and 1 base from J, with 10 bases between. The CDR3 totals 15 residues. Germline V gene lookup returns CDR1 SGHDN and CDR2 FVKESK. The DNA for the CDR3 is TGTGCCAGCAGCCAAGGGGCGGGGACCCAAGAGACCCAGTACTTC. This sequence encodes CASSQGAGTQETQYF.

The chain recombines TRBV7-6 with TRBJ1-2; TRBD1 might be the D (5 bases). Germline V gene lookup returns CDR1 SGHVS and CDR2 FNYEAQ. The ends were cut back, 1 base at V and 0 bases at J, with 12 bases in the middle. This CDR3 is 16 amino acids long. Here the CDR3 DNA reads TGTGCCAGCAGCTTAGGAGCAGGGCCGCCTAACTATGGCTACACCTTC. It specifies CASSLGAGPPNYGYTF.

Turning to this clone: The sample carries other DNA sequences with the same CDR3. The CDR3 DNA reads TGTGCCACCAGCAGAGATCGGCTAGCGGGGTACGAGCAGTACTTC. It specifies CATSRDRLAGYEQYF. V is TRBV15 and J is TRBJ2-7, with 9 bases fitting TRBD2. V was clipped by 0 bases and J by 4 bases; unmatched bases: 4. Germline V lookup: CDR1 LNHNV, CDR2 YYDKDF (reference sequence). The CDR3 spans 15 residues.

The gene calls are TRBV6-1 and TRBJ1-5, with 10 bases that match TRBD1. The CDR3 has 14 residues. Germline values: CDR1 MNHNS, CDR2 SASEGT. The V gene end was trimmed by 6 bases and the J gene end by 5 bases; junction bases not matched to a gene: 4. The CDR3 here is CASSETGGDQPQHF. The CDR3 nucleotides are TGTGCCAGCAGCGAGACAGGGGGCGATCAGCCCCAGCATTTT.

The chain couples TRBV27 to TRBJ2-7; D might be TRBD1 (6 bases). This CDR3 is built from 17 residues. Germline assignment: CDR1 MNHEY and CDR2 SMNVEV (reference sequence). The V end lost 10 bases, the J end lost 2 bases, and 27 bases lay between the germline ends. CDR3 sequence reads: CANTTRTEPSPTYEQYF. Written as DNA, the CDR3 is TGTGCCAACACTACAAGGACAGAACCGAGCCCTACCTACGAGCAGTACTTC.

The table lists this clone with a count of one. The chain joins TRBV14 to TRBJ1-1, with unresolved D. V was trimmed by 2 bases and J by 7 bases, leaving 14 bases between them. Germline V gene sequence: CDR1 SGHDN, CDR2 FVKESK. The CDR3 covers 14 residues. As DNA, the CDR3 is TGTGCCAGCAGCCAAATTGGGCCCAGTTATGAAGCTTTCTTT. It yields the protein CASSQIGPSYEAFF.